The clone carrying this T cell receptor beta chain was seen at least ten times. Antigen: not known. Peripheral blood was collected from the related graft donor on the marrow donation day. This specimen belongs to a study of T cells after posttransplantation cyclophosphamide. The CDR3 has 12 amino acids. Germline loops: CDR1 MNHNY, CDR2 SVGAGI (reference sequence). The ends were cut back, 4 bases at V and 8 bases at J, with 9 bases in the middle. Profiling relied on immunoSEQ multiplex PCR, and the TCRdb table lists in-frame clones only, not all of them. The repertoire consists of about 38,000 clones, none detected only once. Study conclusions and caveats: Recipient CMV seropositivity and CMV reactivation strongly tracked TRB clonality. Later blood repertoires were often dominated by clones from the donor CD8+ memory compartment.

The sample was PBMCs. J is TRBJ2-1 and V is TRBV6-6, with D tentatively TRBD2 (5 bases). The TCR was taken from a man over 45 in good health, CMV-negative, and a related stem cell transplant donor. The CDR3 region is CASSFTGDEQFF. In DNA form, the CDR3 reads TGTGCCAGCAGTTTTACCGGGGATGAGCAGTTCTTC.